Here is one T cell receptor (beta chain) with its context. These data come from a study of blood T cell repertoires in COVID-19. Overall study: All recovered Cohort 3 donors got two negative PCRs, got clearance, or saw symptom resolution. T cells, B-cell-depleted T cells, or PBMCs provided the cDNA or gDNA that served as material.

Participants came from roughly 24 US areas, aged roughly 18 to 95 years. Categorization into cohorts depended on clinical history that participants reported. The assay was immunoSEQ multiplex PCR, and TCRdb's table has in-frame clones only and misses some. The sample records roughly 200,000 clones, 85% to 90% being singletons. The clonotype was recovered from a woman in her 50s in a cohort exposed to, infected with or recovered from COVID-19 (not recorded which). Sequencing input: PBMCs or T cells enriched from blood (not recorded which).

CDR3 in amino acids: CASSSKTVPYEQYF. The CDR3 DNA is TGTGCCAGCAGCTCTAAGACTGTTCCCTACGAGCAGTACTTC. The V gene is TRBV9, the J gene TRBJ2-7, with no clear D. The CDR3 consists of 14 residues. V was trimmed by 4 bases and J by 2 bases, leaving 13 bases between them. Germline-derived CDR1 and CDR2 are SGDLS and YYNGEE.